This TCR beta chain was sequenced in a study of PD-1 blockade in classical Hodgkin lymphoma. About this clone: The antigen remains unidentified.

The germline V gene has CDR1 MGHRA and CDR2 YSYEKL. CDR3 size: 15 residues. The ends were cut back, 1 base at V and 9 bases at J, with 16 bases in the middle. The time point is: cycle 4 day 1 (C4D1), after about 6 weeks of nivolumab. Patients all relapsed after autologous stem cell transplantation, and there was variation in brentuximab vedotin exposure. Study-wide results and caveats: Researchers reported that CD4+ TCR diversity, though not CD8+, rose significantly by C4D1. Reported findings placed baseline TCR diversity lower in newly diagnosed patients (compared with healthy donors).

Sequenced by immunoSEQ multiplex PCR; TCRdb stores in-frame clones only, minus some. Altogether tens of thousands of clones are present, 80% being singletons, with the ten largest covering around 15%. This TCR was sampled from a human donor with classical Hodgkin lymphoma. Sequenced material: peripheral blood mononuclear cells (PBMCs), taken before the fourth cycle of nivolumab. This sequence joins TRBV4-1 and TRBJ2-1; D not certain. This CDR3 reads CASSQVFTSVTEQFF. The CDR3 DNA reads TGCGCCAGCAGCCAAGTTTTCACGAGCGTTACTGAGCAGTTCTTC.